This is a list of T cell receptor beta chains from one sample in a study of beta chain features in type 1 diabetes. TCRdb's copy holds only in-frame clones and misses some; the assay was immunoSEQ multiplex PCR. Here the sample spans approximately 400,000 clones, about 14% being singletons. Sequenced sample: naive CD4+ T cells from blood. The receptor source for this set is a woman in her late teens or twenties in good health. The CDR3 runs from the conserved cysteine through the conserved F or W. The D gene is left open where the match is weak. Clone sizes are given selectively: once, few, many, or a class where the clone is expanded.

>-|TRBJ2-2|TRBV27|-
CASRQSGGLDTGELFF
TGTGCCAGCAGGCAATCAGGGGGGCTAGACACCGGGGAGCTGTTTTTT
>TRBD2|TRBJ2-4|TRBV19|few
CASSTPGGKNIQYF
TGTGCCAGTAGTACCCCCGGGGGGAAAAACATTCAGTACTTC
>-|TRBJ1-1|TRBV13|-
CASSLPQGWTTVNTEAFF
TGTGCCAGCAGCCTCCCACAGGGTTGGACAACCGTGAACACTGAAGCTTTCTTT
>TRBD1|TRBJ1-1|TRBV7-9|few
CASSSTNDRGTEAFF
TGTGCCAGCAGCTCAACCAATGACAGGGGCACTGAAGCTTTCTTT
>-|TRBJ1-1|TRBV4-2|-
CASSRSQDLATEAFF
TGTGCCAGCAGCCGTTCACAGGATCTGGCCACTGAAGCTTTCTTT
>-|TRBJ2-5|TRBV7-2|few
CASSVGETQYF
TGTGCCAGCAGCGTCGGAGAGACCCAGTACTTC
>-|TRBJ2-5|TRBV29-1|-
CSVERRQKQETQYF
TGCAGCGTTGAGAGGAGACAGAAACAAGAGACCCAGTACTTC
>-|TRBJ1-5|TRBV27|-
CASSLSLVGPGNQPQHF
TGTGCCAGCAGTTTATCGCTGGTCGGCCCGGGGAATCAGCCCCAGCATTTT
>-|TRBJ1-1|TRBV18|few
CASSRQQGQNTEAFF
TGTGCCAGCTCACGGCAACAGGGCCAGAACACTGAAGCTTTCTTT
>-|TRBJ2-7|TRBV28|few
CASSLRQGSYEQYF
TGTGCCAGCAGTTTAAGGCAGGGCTCCTACGAGCAGTACTTC
>-|TRBJ2-3|TRBV6-5|few
CASSYSRASTDTQYF
TGTGCCAGCAGTTACTCGAGGGCGAGCACAGATACGCAGTATTTT
>-|TRBJ1-2|TRBV5-4|few
CASSSRVANYGYTF
TGTGCCAGCAGCTCCAGGGTGGCTAACTATGGCTACACCTTC
>-|TRBJ2-5|TRBV28|-
CASIGGPKQYF
TGTGCCAGCATAGGGGGTCCCAAACAGTACTTC
>-|TRBJ1-1|TRBV30|few
CAWRAGNTEAFF
TGTGCCTGGAGGGCGGGGAACACTGAAGCTTTCTTT
>-|TRBJ2-7|TRBV30|-
CAWSLRYEQYF
TGTGCCTGGAGCTTGCGCTACGAGCAGTACTTC
>-|TRBJ2-7|TRBV9|few
CASSTSSGYEQYF
TGTGCCAGCAGCACTAGCTCAGGGTACGAGCAGTACTTC
>-|TRBJ2-3|TRBV5-1|-
CASMGQLSTDTQYF
TGCGCCAGCATGGGGCAGCTTAGCACAGATACGCAGTATTTT
>-|TRBJ1-5|TRBV7-2|few
CASSSITYQPQHF
TGTGCCAGCAGCTCGATAACTTATCAGCCCCAGCATTTT
>-|TRBJ2-6|TRBV7-3|few
CASSLIIGVSGANVLTF
TGTGCCAGCAGCTTAATTATCGGGGTCTCTGGGGCCAACGTCCTGACTTTC
>-|TRBJ2-1|TRBV7-3|few
CASSLRGGASSYNEQFF
TGTGCCAGCAGCTTACGAGGCGGGGCCAGCTCCTACAATGAGCAGTTCTTC
>TRBD1|TRBJ1-3|TRBV29-1|-
CSVRHWSGQGVDGNTIYF
TGCAGCGTCCGACATTGGTCCGGACAGGGGGTCGATGGAAACACCATATATTTT
>TRBD2|TRBJ2-1|TRBV7-9|-
CASSLEMGLPALDEQFF
TGTGCCAGCAGTCTCGAAATGGGACTACCCGCTCTGGATGAGCAGTTCTTC
>TRBD1|TRBJ2-5|TRBV19|few
CASSTTGEQETQYF
TGTGCCAGTAGTACCACAGGGGAACAAGAGACCCAGTACTTC
>-|TRBJ1-2|TRBV7-2|-
CASSNRPGQSFYGYTF
TGTGCCAGCAGCAACAGGCCGGGACAATCCTTCTATGGCTACACCTTC
>TRBD2|TRBJ2-7|TRBV29-1|few
CSVDTSGDYEQYF
TGCAGCGTTGACACTAGCGGGGATTACGAGCAGTACTTC
>TRBD2|TRBJ2-5|TRBV11-2|few
CASSNLGLAGQETQYF
TGTGCCAGCAGCAACTTAGGACTAGCGGGACAAGAGACCCAGTACTTC
>-|TRBJ1-1|TRBV30|-
CAWSDRRSEAFF
TGTGCCTGGAGTGACAGGAGATCTGAAGCTTTCTTT
>TRBD2|TRBJ2-1|TRBV28|few
CASLIKAGAKRPFF
TGTGCCAGCCTTATAAAGGCGGGAGCGAAACGACCGTTCTTC
>-|TRBJ2-1|TRBV29-1|-
CSVEAVPGDEQFF
TGCAGCGTTGAAGCGGTCCCGGGGGACGAGCAGTTCTTC
>-|TRBJ2-7|TRBV2|few
CASSSAYEQYF
TGTGCCAGCAGCTCCGCCTACGAGCAGTACTTC
>-|TRBJ2-6|TRBV28|-
CASSFDGTGANVLTF
TGTGCCAGCAGTTTTGACGGGACTGGGGCCAACGTCCTGACTTTC
>TRBD1|TRBJ2-1|TRBV6-5|few
CASSRDRGSNEQFF
TGTGCCAGCAGTCGGGACAGGGGTTCAAATGAGCAGTTCTTC
>TRBD1|TRBJ1-2|TRBV14|-
CASSQVDREDGYTF
TGTGCCAGCAGCCAAGTGGACAGGGAAGATGGCTACACCTTC
>-|TRBJ1-5|TRBV19|-
CASSIQANQPQHF
TGTGCCAGTAGTATCCAGGCAAATCAGCCCCAGCATTTT
>-|TRBJ2-6|TRBV27|few
CASSLGPGGANVLTF
TGTGCCAGCAGTTTAGGGCCAGGTGGGGCCAACGTCCTGACTTTC
>TRBD2|TRBJ2-5|TRBV14|-
CASSHAGVETQYF
TGTGCCAGCAGCCACGCGGGAGTGGAGACCCAGTACTTC
>-|TRBJ2-1|TRBV27|-
CASSLDRDTSYNEQFF
TGTGCCAGCAGTTTAGACCGGGACACAAGCTACAATGAGCAGTTCTTC
>-|TRBJ2-5|TRBV29-1|few
CSVSKRFQETQYF
TGCAGCGTTAGCAAGCGGTTCCAAGAGACCCAGTACTTC
>-|TRBJ2-1|TRBV7-2|few
CASSLFVSGYYNEQFF
TGTGCCAGCAGCTTATTCGTGTCAGGTTACTACAATGAGCAGTTCTTC
>-|TRBJ2-3|TRBV7-2|few
CASSLGPRSTDTQYF
TGTGCCAGCAGCTTAGGTCCTAGGAGCACAGATACGCAGTATTTT
>TRBD1|TRBJ1-1|TRBV7-9|few
CASSLGQGVNTEAFF
TGTGCCAGCAGCTTAGGACAGGGTGTGAACACTGAAGCTTTCTTT
>TRBD2|TRBJ2-5|TRBV29-1|few
CSVARSAGGAQETQYF
TGCAGCGTCGCCCGGTCAGCGGGAGGCGCCCAAGAGACCCAGTACTTC
>-|TRBJ2-7|TRBV7-2|few
CASSPSTGYEQYF
TGTGCCAGCAGCCCCTCTACGGGGTACGAGCAGTACTTC
>TRBD2|TRBJ2-3|TRBV28|-
CASRLAGSTDTQYF
TGTGCCAGCAGACTAGCGGGAAGCACAGATACGCAGTATTTT
>TRBD2|TRBJ2-3|TRBV30|few
CAWTGGADTQYF
TGTGCCTGGACCGGGGGGGCAGATACGCAGTATTTT
>-|TRBJ1-1|TRBV5-1|-
CASSLPGMNTEAFF
TGCGCCAGCAGCTTGCCGGGGATGAACACTGAAGCTTTCTTT
>TRBD1|TRBJ2-7|TRBV27|-
CASSRDRGPAEQYF
TGTGCCAGCAGCCGGGACAGGGGGCCGGCGGAGCAGTACTTC
>-|TRBJ2-5|TRBV21-1|few
CASSNKAGRRETQYF
TGTGCCAGCAGCAACAAGGCAGGGCGGCGGGAGACCCAGTACTTC
>-|TRBJ2-3|TRBV9|few
CASSVAGEVDTQYF
TGTGCCAGCAGCGTAGCGGGAGAGGTTGATACGCAGTATTTT
>-|TRBJ2-1|TRBV9|few
CASSVDGSFHNEQFF
TGTGCCAGCAGCGTAGACGGGAGCTTCCACAATGAGCAGTTCTTC
>-|TRBJ2-1|TRBV9|few
CASSVALAGPRGEQFF
TGTGCCAGCAGCGTAGCACTAGCAGGCCCCCGTGGTGAGCAGTTCTTC
>TRBD1|TRBJ2-1|TRBV7-6|-
CASSAGQGWGEQFF
TGTGCCAGCAGCGCGGGACAGGGTTGGGGTGAGCAGTTCTTC
>-|TRBJ2-2|TRBV4-1|-
CASSQEGGGNTGELFF
TGCGCCAGCAGCCAAGAGGGCGGAGGAAACACCGGGGAGCTGTTTTTT
>-|TRBJ1-5|TRBV18|few
CASSLYSNQPQHF
TGTGCCAGCTCCCTATATAGCAATCAGCCCCAGCATTTT
>-|TRBJ2-7|TRBV5-1|-
CASSLVAGAYEQYF
TGCGCCAGCAGCTTGGTCGCAGGGGCCTACGAGCAGTACTTC
>TRBD1|TRBJ2-5|TRBV7-2|-
CASSSGQAIQETQYF
TGTGCCAGCAGCTCCGGACAGGCGATTCAAGAGACCCAGTACTTC
>-|TRBJ1-2|TRBV28|-
CASAAGTNYGYTF
TGTGCCTCGGCGGCGGGAACTAACTATGGCTACACCTTC
>TRBD2|TRBJ2-7|TRBV27|-
CACGGRYEQYF
TGTGCCTGCGGGGGACGGTACGAGCAGTACTTC
>TRBD1|TRBJ1-1|TRBV29-1|few
CSVGGQFQAEAFF
TGCAGCGTTGGGGGACAGTTTCAGGCTGAAGCTTTCTTT
>-|TRBJ1-1|TRBV7-2|few
CASSLGEGLITEAFF
TGTGCCAGCAGCTTAGGGGAGGGATTGATCACTGAAGCTTTCTTT